Detailed here is one T cell receptor (beta chain). Its target is not known. This record belongs to a study of metastatic and nonmetastatic thyroid tumors. Study information: A comparison of repertoires was made across blood and tumor or nodule tissue from malignant and benign thyroid patients.

Germline V gene data show CDR1 as MGHRA and CDR2 as YSYEKL. This CDR3 spans 17 amino acids. V lost 4 bases, J lost 5 bases, and 12 bases stayed unmatched. Original handling: To classify distant metastasis in papillary thyroid cancer, a model was built from CDR3 differences across clinicopathological groups. Via MiXCR, TCRdb re-called the PCR reads. TCRdb, rather than the study authors, made the V and J calls. The table records around 34,000 clones, less than 20% of them present only once. General observations from the study: Significantly higher TCR beta diversity was reportedly seen in malignant thyroid tumors than benign nodules, in blood and tumor.

All patients reached thyroid surgery having received no treatment beforehand. The sample was blood. This TCR was sampled from a female donor with papillary thyroid cancer or a benign thyroid nodule (not recorded which). Some clones in this sample may be carry-over from other donors' samples. The chain employs TRBV4-1 and TRBJ2-3; 10 bases are shared with TRBD2. The DNA of the CDR3 is TGCGCCAGCAGCCTCGATCGGGCTAGCGGGAGAAGAGATACGCAGTATTTT. Protein sequence: CASSLDRASGRRDTQYF.